This T cell receptor (beta chain) came from a study of beta chain features in type 1 diabetes. Study-wide findings and caveats: TCRB repertoires of naive, central memory and Treg cells appeared more similar among patients than among healthy donors. More deletions and fewer insertions at VDJ junctions were seen in type 1 diabetes patients. PCR might preferentially amplify shorter templates, equally in patients and controls. Type 1 diabetes patients had moderately but significantly shorter TCRB CDR3s in all four CD4+ subsets.

Details on this clone: The antigen is not known.

Expressed TCRB transcripts were sequenced because the entire RNA isolate underwent reverse transcription. Profiling relied on immunoSEQ multiplex PCR, and the TCRdb table lists in-frame clones only, not all of them. The sample includes around 710,000 clones, roughly 12% of them seen just once. The germline gives CDR1 SNHLY, CDR2 FYNNEI. The CDR3 totals 15 residues. The J segment lost 4 bases and the V segment lost 8 bases, leaving 10 bases of the junction unmatched. V is TRBV2 and J is TRBJ1-2, with 10 bases lining up with TRBD1. Sequences were obtained from naive CD4+ T cells from blood. The sequence was collected from a man younger than 45 with type 1 diabetes. CDR3 sequence reads: CASSIRDRGGYGYTF. For the CDR3, the DNA is TGTGCCAGCTCGATAAGGGACAGGGGAGGCTATGGCTACACCTTC.